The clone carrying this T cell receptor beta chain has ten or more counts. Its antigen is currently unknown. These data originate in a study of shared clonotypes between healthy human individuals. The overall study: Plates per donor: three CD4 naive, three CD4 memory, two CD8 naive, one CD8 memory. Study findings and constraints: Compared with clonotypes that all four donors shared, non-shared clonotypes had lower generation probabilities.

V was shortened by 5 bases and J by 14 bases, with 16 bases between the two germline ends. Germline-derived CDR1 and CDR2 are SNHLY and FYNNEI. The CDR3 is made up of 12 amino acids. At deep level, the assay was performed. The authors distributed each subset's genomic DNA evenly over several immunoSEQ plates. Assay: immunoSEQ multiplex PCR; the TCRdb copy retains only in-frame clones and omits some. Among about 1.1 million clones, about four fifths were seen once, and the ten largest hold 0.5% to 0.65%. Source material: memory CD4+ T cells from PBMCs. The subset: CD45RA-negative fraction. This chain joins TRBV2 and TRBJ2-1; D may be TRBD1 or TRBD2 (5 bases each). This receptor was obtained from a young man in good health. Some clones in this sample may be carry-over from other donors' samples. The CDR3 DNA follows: TGTGCCAGCAGTAGGGACGTGGCTGGGGAGTTCTTC. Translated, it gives CASSRDVAGEFF.